This T cell receptor (beta chain) was recovered during a study of graft-versus-host responses after intestinal transplantation. The V end lost 5 bases, the J end lost 6 bases, and 15 bases lay between the germline ends. The CDR3 has 14 amino acids. Germline CDR1 reads LNHDA; CDR2 reads SQIVND (reference sequence). Generated by immunoSEQ multiplex PCR, the TCRdb table keeps only in-frame clones and is missing some. The sample carries about 88,000 clones, 91% recorded once. Concerning this clone itself: What it recognizes is unknown.

The chain joins TRBV19 to TRBJ2-3; D uncertain. Sequenced material: unstimulated CD4+ T cells sorted from spleen or lymph node cells, taken before transplant. The clonotype was recovered from a human donor who was the organ donor for an intestinal transplant. CDR3 region: CASSLTVMWDTQYF. Here the CDR3 DNA reads TGTGCCAGTAGTCTTACAGTCATGTGGGATACGCAGTATTTT.